Below are 3 T cell receptor beta chains sequenced from a single sample in a study of beta chain features in type 1 diabetes. General study results and limits: Significant though moderate, a shortening of TCRB CDR3s appeared in all four CD4+ subsets of Type 1 diabetes patients.

Since all of the isolated RNA was reverse transcribed, expressed TCRB transcripts were what got sequenced. Measured with immunoSEQ multiplex PCR; TCRdb has only the in-frame clones, and not every one. The sample gives some 700,000 clones, roughly an eighth of which show up once; less than 0.025% is in the top ten. For these receptors, no antigen is known. The sequenced sample was naive CD4+ T cells from blood. The receptors derive from a man aged 18 to 29 with type 1 diabetes.

The chain has TRBV25-1 and TRBJ1-1; 7 positions match TRBD1. The CDR3 is 14 amino acids. V lost 10 bases and J lost 5; bases outside the gene matches: 13. Germline-derived CDR1 and CDR2 are MGHDK and SYGVNS. CDR3 residues: CATRQTGRTTEAFF. The DNA of the CDR3 is TGTGCCACCAGACAGACAGGGCGGACTACTGAAGCTTTCTTT.

V is TRBV5-1 and J is TRBJ2-1, with 10 positions matching TRBD1. Germline loops: CDR1 SGHRS, CDR2 YFSETQ. V shed 4 bases and J 8 bases; nucleotides not matched to a gene: 12. This CDR3 contains 16 residues. The CDR3 nucleotides are TGCGCCAGCAGCCCGACGGGACAGGGGACGTGGGATGAGCAGTTCTTC. It encodes CASSPTGQGTWDEQFF.

This clone appeared a few times. The chain couples TRBV6-1 to TRBJ1-3; D is unresolved. In germline, CDR1 is MNHNS, CDR2 SASEGT. With 4 bases removed from V and 8 bases from J, the gap between germline ends came to 18 bases. This CDR3 is built from 15 residues. CDR3 in amino acids: CASSAPGPLGDTIYF. CDR3 DNA: TGTGCCAGCAGTGCACCGGGTCCACTCGGAGACACCATATATTTT.